This T cell receptor beta chain is drawn from a study of Graves' ophthalmopathy and Graves' hyperthyroidism. Findings and caveats of the study: The authors also found most expanded thyroid clonotypes above 0.001 frequency in blood.

At least ten counts were recorded for this clonotype. Its antigen is unidentified. As the template, RNA transcripts were used to amplify TCR beta CDR3 regions. The library came from an HTBI-primed first-round RT-PCR and a second-round multiplex PCR. One entry per CDR3 protein, called by TCRdb with MiXCR from the multiplex PCR reads. The table lists 350,000 to 450,000 distinct CDR3 sequences, approximately 20% of them singletons. The TCR sequence derives from a young woman with Graves' ophthalmopathy. Sequencing was carried out using peripheral blood.

As DNA, the CDR3 is TGTGCCATCAGTGCGGGACAGGGAGATTCCAATCAGCCCCAGCATTTT. Protein product: CAISAGQGDSNQPQHF. The gene calls are TRBV10-3 and TRBJ1-5, with 9 bases that match TRBD1. The J segment lost 3 bases and the V segment lost 4 bases, leaving 7 bases of the junction unmatched. There are 16 residues in the CDR3. CDR1 and CDR2 (germline): ENHRY, SYGVKD.